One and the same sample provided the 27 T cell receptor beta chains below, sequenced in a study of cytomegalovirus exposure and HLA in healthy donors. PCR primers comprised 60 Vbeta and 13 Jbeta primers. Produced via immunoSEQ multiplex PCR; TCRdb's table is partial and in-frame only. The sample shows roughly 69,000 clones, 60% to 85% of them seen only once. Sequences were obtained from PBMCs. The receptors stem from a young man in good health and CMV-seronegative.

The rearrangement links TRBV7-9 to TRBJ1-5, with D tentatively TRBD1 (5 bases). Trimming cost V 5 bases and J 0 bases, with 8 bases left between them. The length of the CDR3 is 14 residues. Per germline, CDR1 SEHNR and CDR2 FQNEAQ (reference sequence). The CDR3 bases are TGTGCCAGCAGCCGGGGGGGTAGCAATCAGCCCCAGCATTTT. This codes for CASSRGGSNQPQHF.

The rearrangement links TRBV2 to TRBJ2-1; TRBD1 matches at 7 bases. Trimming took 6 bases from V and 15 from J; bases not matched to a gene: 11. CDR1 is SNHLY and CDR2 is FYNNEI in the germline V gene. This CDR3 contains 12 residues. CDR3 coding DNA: TGTGCCAGCAGGAGATACAGGGGCCCCACGTTCTTC. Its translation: CASRRYRGPTFF.

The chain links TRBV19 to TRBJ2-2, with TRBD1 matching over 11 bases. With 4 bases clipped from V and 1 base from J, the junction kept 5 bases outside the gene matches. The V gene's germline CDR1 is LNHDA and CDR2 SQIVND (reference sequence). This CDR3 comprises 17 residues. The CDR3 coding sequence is TGTGCCAGTAGTACGACCGGGACAGGGGGGAACACCGGGGAGCTGTTTTTT. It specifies CASSTTGTGGNTGELFF.

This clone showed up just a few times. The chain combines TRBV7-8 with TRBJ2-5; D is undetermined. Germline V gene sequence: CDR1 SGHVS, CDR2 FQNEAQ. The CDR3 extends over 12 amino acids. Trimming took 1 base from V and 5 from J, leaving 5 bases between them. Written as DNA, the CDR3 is TGTGCCAGCAGCTTAGGGGCGGAGACCCAGTACTTC. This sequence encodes CASSLGAETQYF. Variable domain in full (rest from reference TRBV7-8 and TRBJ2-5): GAGVSQSPRYKVAKRGQDVALRCDPISGHVSLFWYQQALGQGPEFLTYFQNEAQLDKSGLPSDRFFAERPEGSVSTLKIQRTQQEDSAVYLCASSLGAETQYFGPGTRLLVL.

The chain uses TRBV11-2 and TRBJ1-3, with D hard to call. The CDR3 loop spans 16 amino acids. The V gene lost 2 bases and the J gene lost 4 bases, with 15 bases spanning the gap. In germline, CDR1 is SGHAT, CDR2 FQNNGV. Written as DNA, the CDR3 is TGTGCCAGCAGCTTATTATCGCGGCAAGCAGGAAACACCATATATTTT. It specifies CASSLLSRQAGNTIYF.

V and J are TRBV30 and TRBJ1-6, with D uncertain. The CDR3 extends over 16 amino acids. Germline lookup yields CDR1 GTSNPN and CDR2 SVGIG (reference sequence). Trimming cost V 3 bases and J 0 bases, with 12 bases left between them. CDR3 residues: CAWRRLLSSYNSPLHF. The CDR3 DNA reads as TGTGCCTGGAGGCGACTCCTGAGCTCCTATAATTCACCCCTCCACTTT.

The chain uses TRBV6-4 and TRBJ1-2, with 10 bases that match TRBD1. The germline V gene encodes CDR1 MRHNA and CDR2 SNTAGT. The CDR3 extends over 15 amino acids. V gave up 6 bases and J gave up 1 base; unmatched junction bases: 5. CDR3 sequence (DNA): TGTGCCAGCAGACCCGGACAGGGGGATAACTATGGCTACACCTTC. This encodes CASRPGQGDNYGYTF.

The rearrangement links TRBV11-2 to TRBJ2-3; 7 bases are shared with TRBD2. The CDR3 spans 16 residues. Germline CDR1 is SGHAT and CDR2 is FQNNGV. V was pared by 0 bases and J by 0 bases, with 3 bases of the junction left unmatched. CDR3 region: CASSLEASGSTDTQYF. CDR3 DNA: TGTGCCAGCAGCTTAGAGGCTAGCGGTAGCACAGATACGCAGTATTTT.

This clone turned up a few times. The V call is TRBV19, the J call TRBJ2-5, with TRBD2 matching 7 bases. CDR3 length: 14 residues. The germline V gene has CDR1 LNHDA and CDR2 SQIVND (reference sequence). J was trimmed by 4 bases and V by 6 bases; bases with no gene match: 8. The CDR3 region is CASSPGGSGETQYF. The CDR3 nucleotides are TGTGCCAGTAGCCCGGGGGGATCGGGAGAGACCCAGTACTTC.

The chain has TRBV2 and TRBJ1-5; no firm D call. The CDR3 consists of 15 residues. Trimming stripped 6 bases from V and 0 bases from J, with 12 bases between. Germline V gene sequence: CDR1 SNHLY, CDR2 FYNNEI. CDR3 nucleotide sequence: TGTGCCAGCAGAGGGAGACGGAGTAGCAATCAGCCCCAGCATTTT. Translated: CASRGRRSSNQPQHF.

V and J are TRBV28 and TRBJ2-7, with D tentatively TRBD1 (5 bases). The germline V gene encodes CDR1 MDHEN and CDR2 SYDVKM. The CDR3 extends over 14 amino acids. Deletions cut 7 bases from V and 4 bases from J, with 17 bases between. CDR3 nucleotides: TGTGCCAGCATATCACCAGGGAATGCGTACGAGCAGTACTTC. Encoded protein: CASISPGNAYEQYF.

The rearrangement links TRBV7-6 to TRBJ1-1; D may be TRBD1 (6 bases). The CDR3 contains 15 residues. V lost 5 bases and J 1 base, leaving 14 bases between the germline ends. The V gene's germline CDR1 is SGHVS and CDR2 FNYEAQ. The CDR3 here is CASSPLQGRNTEAFF. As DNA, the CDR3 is TGTGCCAGCAGCCCTTTACAGGGCAGGAACACTGAAGCTTTCTTT.

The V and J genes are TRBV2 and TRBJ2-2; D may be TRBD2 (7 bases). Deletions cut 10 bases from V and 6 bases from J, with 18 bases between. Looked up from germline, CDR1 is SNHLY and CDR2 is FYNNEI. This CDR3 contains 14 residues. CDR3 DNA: TGTGCCAACCGAGGGGGGGGGCGATCCGGGGAGCTGTTTTTT. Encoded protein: CANRGGGRSGELFF. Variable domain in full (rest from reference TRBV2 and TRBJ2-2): EPEVTQTPSHQVTQMGQEVILRCVPISNHLYFYWYRQILGQKVEFLVSFYNNEISEKSEIFDDQFSVERPDGSNFTLKIRSTKLEDSAMYFCANRGGGRSGELFFGEGSRLTVL.

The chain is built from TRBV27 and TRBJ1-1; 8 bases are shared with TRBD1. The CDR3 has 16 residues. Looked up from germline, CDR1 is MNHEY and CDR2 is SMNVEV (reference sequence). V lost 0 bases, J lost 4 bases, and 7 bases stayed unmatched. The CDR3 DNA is TGTGCCAGCAGTTTATCGCTTCTGGGACAGGCCACTGAAGCTTTCTTT. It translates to CASSLSLLGQATEAFF.

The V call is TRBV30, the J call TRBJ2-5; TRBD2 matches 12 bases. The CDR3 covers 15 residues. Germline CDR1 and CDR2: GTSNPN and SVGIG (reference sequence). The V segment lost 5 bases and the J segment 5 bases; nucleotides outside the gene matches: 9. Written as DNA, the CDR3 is TGTGCCTGGGTGTTTACTAGCGGGGGGCCTGAGACCCAGTACTTC. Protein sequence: CAWVFTSGGPETQYF. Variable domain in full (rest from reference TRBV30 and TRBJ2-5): SQTIHQWPATLVQPVGSPLSLECTVEGTSNPNLYWYRQAAGRGLQLLFYSVGIGQISSEVPQNLSASRPQDRQFILSSKKLLLSDSGFYLCAWVFTSGGPETQYFGPGTRLLVL.

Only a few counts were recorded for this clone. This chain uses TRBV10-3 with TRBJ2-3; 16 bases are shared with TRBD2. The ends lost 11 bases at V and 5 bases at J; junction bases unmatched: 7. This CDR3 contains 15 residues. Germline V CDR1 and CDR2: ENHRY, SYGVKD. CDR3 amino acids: CASGTSGGAKDTQYF. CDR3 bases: TGTGCCTCTGGGACTAGCGGGGGGGCGAAAGATACGCAGTATTTT.

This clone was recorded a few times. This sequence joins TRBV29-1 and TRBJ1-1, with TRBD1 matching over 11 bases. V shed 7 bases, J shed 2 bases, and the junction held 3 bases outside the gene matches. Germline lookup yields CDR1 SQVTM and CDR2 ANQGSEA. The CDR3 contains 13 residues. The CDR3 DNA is TGCAGCGCCCGGACAGGGGGCAACACTGAAGCTTTCTTT. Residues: CSARTGGNTEAFF.

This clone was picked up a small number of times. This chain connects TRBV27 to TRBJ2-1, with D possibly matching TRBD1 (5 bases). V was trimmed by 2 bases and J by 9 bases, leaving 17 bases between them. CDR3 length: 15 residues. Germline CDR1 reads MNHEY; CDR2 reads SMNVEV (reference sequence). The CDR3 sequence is CASSLSRTFGAEQFF. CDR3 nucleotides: TGTGCCAGCAGTTTAAGCAGGACATTTGGCGCTGAGCAGTTCTTC.

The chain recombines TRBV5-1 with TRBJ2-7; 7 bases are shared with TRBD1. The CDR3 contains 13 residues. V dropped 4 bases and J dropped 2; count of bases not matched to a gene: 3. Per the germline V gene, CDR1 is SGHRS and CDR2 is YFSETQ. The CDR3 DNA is TGCGCCAGCAGCGGGACAGAAGCCTACGAGCAGTACTTC. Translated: CASSGTEAYEQYF.

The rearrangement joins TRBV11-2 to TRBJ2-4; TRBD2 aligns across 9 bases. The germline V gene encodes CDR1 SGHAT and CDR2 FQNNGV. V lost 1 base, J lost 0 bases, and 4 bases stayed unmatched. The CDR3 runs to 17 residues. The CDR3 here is CASSLGGRGGAKNIQYF. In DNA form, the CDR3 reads TGTGCCAGCAGCTTAGGTGGGCGGGGGGGAGCCAAAAACATTCAGTACTTC.

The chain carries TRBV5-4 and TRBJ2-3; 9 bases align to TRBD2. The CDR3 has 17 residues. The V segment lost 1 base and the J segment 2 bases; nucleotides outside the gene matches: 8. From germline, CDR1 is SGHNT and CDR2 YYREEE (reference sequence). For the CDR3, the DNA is TGTGCCAGCAGCTTGCGGGTAGCGGGGGCATCCACAGATACGCAGTATTTT. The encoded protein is CASSLRVAGASTDTQYF.

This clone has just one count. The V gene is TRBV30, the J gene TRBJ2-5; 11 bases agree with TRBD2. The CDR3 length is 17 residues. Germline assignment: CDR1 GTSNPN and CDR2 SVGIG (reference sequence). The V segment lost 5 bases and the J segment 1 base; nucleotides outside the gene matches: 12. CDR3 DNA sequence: TGTGCCTGGGACGGGACGCGGACTAGCGGGTCCCAAGAGACCCAGTACTTC. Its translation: CAWDGTRTSGSQETQYF.

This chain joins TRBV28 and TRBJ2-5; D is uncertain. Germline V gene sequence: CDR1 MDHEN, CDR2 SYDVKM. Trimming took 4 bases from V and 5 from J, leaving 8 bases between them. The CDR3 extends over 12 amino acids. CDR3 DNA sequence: TGTGCCAGCAGTTCCCCTCCGGAGACCCAGTACTTC. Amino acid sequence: CASSSPPETQYF.

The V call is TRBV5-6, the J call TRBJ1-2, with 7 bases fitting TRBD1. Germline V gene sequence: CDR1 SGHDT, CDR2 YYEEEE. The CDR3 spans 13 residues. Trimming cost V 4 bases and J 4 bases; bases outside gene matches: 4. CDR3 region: CASSMGQPYGYTF. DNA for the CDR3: TGTGCCAGCAGCATGGGACAGCCCTATGGCTACACCTTC.

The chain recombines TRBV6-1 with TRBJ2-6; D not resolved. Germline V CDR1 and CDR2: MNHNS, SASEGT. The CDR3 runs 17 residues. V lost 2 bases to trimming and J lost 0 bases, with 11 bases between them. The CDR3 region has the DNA TGTGCCAGCAGTGAAAGTTTAACTTACTCTGGGGCCAACGTCCTGACTTTC. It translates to CASSESLTYSGANVLTF.

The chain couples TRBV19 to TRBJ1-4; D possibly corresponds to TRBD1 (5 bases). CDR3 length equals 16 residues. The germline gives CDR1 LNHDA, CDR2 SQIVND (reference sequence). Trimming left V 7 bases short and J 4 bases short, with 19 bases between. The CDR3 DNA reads TGTGCCAGTACTTATCAGGGTGCCGGAGATAATGAAAAACTGTTTTTT. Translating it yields CASTYQGAGDNEKLFF.

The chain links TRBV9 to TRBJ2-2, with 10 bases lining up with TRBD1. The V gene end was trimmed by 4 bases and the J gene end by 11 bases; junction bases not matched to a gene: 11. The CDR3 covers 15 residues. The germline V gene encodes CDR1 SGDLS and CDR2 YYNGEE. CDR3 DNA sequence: TGTGCCAGCAGCACGCCAAGGACAGGGGGGCCTGAGCTGTTTTTT. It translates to CASSTPRTGGPELFF.